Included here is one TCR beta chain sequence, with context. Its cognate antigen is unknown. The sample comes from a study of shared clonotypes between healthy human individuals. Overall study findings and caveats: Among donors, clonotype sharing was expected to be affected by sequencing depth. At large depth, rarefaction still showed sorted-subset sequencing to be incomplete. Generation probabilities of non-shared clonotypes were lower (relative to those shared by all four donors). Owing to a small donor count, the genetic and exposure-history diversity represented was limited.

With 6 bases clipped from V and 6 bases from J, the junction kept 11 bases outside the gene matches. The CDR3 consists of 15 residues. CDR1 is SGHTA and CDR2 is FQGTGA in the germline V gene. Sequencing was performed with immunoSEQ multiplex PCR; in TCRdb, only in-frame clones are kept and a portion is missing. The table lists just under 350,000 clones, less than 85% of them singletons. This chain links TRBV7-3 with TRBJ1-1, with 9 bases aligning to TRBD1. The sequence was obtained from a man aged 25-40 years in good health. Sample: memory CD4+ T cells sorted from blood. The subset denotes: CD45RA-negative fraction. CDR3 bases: TGTGCCAGCAGGCGGGACAGGGTAATTTCAGCTGAAGCTTTCTTT. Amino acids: CASRRDRVISAEAFF.